Described below is a single T cell receptor (beta chain) sequence and its context. What it binds is not known. The data stem from a study of monozygotic twins with inflammatory bowel disease. The study's findings and limits: Telling apart the different T cell subtypes was not possible.

The CDR3 spans 16 residues. CDR1 is SEHNR and CDR2 is FQNEAQ in the germline V gene (reference sequence). Every TCR library consumed 3,000 to 4,500 ng of total RNA. TCRdb re-called the 5' RACE reads and catalogs CDR3 proteins one per entry, DNA excluded. This repertoire includes hundreds of thousands of distinct CDR3 sequences. J is TRBJ1-4 and V is TRBV7-9; with no DNA, the TCRdb D assignment of TRBD1 cannot be verified. Sequenced material: blood. This clonotype was sampled from a human donor with ulcerative colitis or Crohn's disease, or a healthy co-twin of an affected twin (not recorded which). CDR3 amino acids: CASSFRSPATNEKLFF. Supplemented by reference TRBV7-9 and TRBJ1-4, the full variable domain reads DTGVSQNPRHKITKRGQNVTFRCDPISEHNRLYWYRQTLGQGPEFLTYFQNEAQLEKSRLLSDRFSAERPKGSFSTLEIQRTEQGDSAMYLCASSFRSPATNEKLFFGSGTQLSVL.